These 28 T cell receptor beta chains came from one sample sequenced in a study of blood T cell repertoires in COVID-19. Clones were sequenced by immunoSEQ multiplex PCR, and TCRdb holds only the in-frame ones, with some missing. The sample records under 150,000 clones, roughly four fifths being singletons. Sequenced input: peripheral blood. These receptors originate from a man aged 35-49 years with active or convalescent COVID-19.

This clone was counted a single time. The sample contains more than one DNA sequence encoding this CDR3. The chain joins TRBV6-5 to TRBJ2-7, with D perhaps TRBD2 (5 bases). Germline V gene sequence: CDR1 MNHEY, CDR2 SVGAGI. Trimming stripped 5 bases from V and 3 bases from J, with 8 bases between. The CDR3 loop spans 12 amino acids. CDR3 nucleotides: TGTGCCAGCAGTCGGGATGGCTACGAGCAGTACTTC. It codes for CASSRDGYEQYF.

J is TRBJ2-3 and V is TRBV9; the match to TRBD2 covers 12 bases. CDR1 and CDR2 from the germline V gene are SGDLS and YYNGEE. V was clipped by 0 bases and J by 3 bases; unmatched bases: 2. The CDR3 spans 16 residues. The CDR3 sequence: CASSVGTSGVTDTQYF. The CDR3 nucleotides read TGTGCCAGCAGCGTAGGGACTAGCGGGGTAACAGATACGCAGTATTTT.

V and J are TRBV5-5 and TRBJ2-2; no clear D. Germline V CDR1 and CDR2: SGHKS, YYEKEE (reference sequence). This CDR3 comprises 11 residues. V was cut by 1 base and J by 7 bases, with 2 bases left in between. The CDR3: CASSLLGELFF. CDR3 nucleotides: TGTGCCAGCAGCTTGCTCGGGGAGCTGTTTTTT.

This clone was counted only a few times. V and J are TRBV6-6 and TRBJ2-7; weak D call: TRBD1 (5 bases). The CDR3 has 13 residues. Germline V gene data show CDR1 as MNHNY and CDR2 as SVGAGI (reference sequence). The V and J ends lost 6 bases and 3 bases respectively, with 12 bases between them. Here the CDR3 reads CASSKDSNYEQYF. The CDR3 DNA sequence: TGTGCCAGCAGCAAAGACAGCAACTACGAGCAGTACTTC.

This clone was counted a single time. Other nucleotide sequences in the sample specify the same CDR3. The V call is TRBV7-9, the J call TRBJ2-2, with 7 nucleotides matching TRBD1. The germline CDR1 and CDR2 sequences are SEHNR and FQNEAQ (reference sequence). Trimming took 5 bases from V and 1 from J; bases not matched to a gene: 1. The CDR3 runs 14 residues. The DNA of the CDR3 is TGTGCCAGCAGCCGGACAGGGAACACCGGGGAGCTGTTTTTT. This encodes CASSRTGNTGELFF.

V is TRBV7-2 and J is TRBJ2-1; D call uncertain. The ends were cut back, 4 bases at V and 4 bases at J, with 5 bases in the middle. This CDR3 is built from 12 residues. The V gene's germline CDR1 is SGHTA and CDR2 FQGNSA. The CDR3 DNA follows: TGTGCCAGCAGCTCAAAATACAATGAGCAGTTCTTC. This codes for CASSSKYNEQFF.

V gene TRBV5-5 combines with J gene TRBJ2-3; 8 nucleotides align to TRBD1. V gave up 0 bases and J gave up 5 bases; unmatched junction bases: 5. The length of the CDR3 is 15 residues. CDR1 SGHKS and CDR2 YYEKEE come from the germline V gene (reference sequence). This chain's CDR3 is CASSLVPGGVDTQYF. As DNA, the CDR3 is TGTGCCAGCAGCTTGGTCCCAGGGGGCGTAGATACGCAGTATTTT.

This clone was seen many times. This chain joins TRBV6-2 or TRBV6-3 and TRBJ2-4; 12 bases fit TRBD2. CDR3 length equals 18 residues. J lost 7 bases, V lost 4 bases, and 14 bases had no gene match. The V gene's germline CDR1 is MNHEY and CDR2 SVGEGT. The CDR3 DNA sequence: TGTGCCAGCAGTTCCAACCTCAAAGCTAGCGGGGGGGCTAACATTCAGTACTTC. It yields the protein CASSSNLKASGGANIQYF.

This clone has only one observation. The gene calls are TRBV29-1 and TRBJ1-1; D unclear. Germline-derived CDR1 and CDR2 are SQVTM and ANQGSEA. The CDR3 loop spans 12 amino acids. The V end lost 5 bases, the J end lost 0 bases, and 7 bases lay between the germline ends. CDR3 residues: CSVHPVNTEAFF. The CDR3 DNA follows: TGCAGCGTTCACCCAGTGAACACTGAAGCTTTCTTT.

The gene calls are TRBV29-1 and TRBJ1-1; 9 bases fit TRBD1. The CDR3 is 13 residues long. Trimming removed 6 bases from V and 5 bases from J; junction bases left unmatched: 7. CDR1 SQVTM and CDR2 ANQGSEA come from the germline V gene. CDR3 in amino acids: CSVEGQGGTEAFF. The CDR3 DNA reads TGCAGCGTGGAGGGACAGGGAGGTACTGAAGCTTTCTTT.

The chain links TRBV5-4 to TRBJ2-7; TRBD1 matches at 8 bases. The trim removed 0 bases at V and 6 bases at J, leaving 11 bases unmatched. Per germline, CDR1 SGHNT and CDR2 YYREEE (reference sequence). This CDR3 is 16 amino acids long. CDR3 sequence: CASSLEFVGQGAEQYF. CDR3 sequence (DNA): TGTGCCAGCAGCTTGGAATTTGTAGGACAGGGAGCCGAGCAGTACTTC.

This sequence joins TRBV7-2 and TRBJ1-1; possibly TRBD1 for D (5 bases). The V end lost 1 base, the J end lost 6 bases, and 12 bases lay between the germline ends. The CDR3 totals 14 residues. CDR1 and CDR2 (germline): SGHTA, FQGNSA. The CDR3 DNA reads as TGTGCCAGCAGCTTAGAATCGACAGTGGCTGAAGCTTTCTTT. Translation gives CASSLESTVAEAFF.

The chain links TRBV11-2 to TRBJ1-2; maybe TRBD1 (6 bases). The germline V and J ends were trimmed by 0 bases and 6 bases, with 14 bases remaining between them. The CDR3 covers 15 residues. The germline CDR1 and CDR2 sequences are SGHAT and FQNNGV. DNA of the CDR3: TGTGCCAGCAGCTTAGACAGGGGTCCCCGGGATGGCTACACCTTC. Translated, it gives CASSLDRGPRDGYTF.

The CDR3 coding sequence is TGTGCCAGCAACCTCGGACTAGCAGGTTCTGAGCAGTTCTTC. It is translated as CASNLGLAGSEQFF. This chain uses TRBV3-1 (or the pseudogene TRBV3-2) with TRBJ2-1; 8 bases match TRBD2. The germline V gene has CDR1 LGHDT and CDR2 YNNKEL (reference sequence). V gave up 7 bases and J gave up 9 bases; unmatched junction bases: 11. CDR3 length: 14 residues.

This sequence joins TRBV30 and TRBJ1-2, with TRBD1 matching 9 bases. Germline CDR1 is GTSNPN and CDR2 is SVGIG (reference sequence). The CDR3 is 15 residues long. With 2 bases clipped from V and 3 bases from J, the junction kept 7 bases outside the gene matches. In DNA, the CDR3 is TGTGCCTGGAGTTACCGGGACAGGGTTTACTATGGCTACACCTTC. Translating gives CAWSYRDRVYYGYTF.

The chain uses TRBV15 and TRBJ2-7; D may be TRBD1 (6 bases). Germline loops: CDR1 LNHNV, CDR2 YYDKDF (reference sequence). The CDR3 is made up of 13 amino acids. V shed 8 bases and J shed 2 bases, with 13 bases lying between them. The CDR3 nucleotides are TGTGCCACCCGTCAGGGGCCTCCCTACGAGCAGTACTTC. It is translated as CATRQGPPYEQYF. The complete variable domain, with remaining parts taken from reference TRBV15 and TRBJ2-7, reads DAMVIQNPRYQVTQFGKPVTLSCSQTLNHNVMYWYQQKSSQAPKLLFHYYDKDFNNEADTPDNFQSRRPNTSFCFLDIRSPGLGDTAMYLCATRQGPPYEQYFGPGTRLTVT.

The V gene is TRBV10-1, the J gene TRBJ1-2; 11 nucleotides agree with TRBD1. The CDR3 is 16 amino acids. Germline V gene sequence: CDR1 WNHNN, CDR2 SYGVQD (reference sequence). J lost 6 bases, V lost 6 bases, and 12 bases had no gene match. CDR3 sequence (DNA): TGCGCCAGCAGCATTTCCGGGGACAGGGGGGGGAATGGCTACACCTTC. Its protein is CASSISGDRGGNGYTF.

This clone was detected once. The chain's CDR3 is CSVGNSGGVTDTQYF. The CDR3 DNA is TGCAGCGTTGGTAATAGCGGGGGGGTGACAGATACGCAGTATTTT. V and J are TRBV29-1 and TRBJ2-3, with 11 bases lining up with TRBD2. Losses at the gene ends were 4 bases for V and 3 bases for J; bases not matched to a gene: 6. Germline V lookup: CDR1 SQVTM, CDR2 ANQGSEA. The CDR3 spans 15 residues.

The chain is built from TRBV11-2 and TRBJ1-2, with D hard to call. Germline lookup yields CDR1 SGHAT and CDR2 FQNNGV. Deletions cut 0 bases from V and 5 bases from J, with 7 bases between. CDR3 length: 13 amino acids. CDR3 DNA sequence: TGTGCCAGCAGCTTAGATGGGCCTTATGGCTACACCTTC. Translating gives CASSLDGPYGYTF.

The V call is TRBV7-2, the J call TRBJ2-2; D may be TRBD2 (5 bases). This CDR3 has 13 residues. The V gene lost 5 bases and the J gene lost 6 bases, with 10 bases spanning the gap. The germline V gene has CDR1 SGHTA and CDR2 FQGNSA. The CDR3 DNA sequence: TGTGCCAGCAGCCCACGAGCGGCCGGGGAGCTGTTTTTT. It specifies CASSPRAAGELFF.

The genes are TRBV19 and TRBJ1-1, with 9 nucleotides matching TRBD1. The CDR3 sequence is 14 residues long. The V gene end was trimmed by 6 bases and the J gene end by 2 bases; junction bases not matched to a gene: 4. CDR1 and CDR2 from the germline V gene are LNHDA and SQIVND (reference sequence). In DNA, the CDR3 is TGTGCCAGTAGGAGACAGGGGGTCAACACTGAAGCTTTCTTT. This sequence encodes CASRRQGVNTEAFF.

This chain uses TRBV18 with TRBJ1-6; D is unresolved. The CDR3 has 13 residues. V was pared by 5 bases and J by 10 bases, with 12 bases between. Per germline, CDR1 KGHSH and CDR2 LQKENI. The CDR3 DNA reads TGTGCCAGCTCATCAGGAGGGAGGTCACCCCTCCACTTT. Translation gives CASSSGGRSPLHF. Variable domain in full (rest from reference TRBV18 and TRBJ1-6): NAGVMQNPRHLVRRRGQEARLRCSPMKGHSHVYWYRQLPEEGLKFMVYLQKENIIDESGMPKERFSAEFPKEGPSILRIQQVVRGDSAAYFCASSSGGRSPLHFGNGTRLTVT.

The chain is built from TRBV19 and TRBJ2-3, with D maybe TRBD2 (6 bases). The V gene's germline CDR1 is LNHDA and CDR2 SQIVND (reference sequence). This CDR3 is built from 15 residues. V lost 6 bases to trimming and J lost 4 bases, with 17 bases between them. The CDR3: CASRHPGRYPDTQYF. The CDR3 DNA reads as TGTGCCAGTAGGCATCCAGGGAGGTATCCAGATACGCAGTATTTT.

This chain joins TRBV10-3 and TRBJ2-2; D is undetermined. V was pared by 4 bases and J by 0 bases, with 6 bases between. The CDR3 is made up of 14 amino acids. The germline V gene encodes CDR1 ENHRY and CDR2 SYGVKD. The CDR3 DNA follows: TGTGCCATCAGTGGCTACTCGAACACCGGGGAGCTGTTTTTT. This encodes CAISGYSNTGELFF.

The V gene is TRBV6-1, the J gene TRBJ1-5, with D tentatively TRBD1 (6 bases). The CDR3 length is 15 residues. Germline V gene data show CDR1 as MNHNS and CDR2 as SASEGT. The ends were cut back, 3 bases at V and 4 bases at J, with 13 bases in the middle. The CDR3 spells CASSDKGEWNQPQHF. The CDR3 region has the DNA TGTGCCAGCAGTGATAAGGGGGAATGGAATCAGCCCCAGCATTTT.

CDR3 sequence reads: CSLRTGETQYF. The CDR3 nucleotides read TGCAGCTTGCGGACTGGGGAGACCCAGTACTTC. The genes are TRBV29-1 and TRBJ2-5; TRBD2 is a possible D gene (5 bases). Trimming took 8 bases from V and 5 from J, leaving 12 bases between them. The CDR3 is made up of 11 amino acids. Germline V CDR1 and CDR2: SQVTM, ANQGSEA.

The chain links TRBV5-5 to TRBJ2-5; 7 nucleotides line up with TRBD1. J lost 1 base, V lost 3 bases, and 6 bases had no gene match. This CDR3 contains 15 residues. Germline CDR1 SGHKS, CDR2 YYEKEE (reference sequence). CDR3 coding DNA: TGTGCCAGCAGCTCCCGGGACAGAACCCAAGAGACCCAGTACTTC. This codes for CASSSRDRTQETQYF.

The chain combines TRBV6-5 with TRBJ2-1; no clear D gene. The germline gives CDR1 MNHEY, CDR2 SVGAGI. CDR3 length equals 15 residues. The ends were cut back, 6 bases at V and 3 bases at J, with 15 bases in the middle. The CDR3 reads CASRLPGPNYNEQFF. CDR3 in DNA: TGTGCCAGCAGATTACCGGGTCCTAACTACAATGAGCAGTTCTTC.